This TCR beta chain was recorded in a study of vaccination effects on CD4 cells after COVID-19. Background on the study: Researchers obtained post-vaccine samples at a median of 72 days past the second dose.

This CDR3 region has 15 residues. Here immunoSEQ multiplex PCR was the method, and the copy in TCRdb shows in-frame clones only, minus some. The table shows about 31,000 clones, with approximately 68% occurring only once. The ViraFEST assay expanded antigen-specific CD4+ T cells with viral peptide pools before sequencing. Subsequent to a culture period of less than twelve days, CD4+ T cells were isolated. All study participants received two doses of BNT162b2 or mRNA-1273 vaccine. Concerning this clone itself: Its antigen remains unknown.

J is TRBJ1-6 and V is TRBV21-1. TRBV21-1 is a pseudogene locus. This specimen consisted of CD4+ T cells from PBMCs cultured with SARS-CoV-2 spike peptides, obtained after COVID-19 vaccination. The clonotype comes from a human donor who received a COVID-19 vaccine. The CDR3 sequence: CASRDETRGGSPLHF. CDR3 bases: TGTGCCAGCAGAGATGAGACACGCGGCGGTTCACCCCTCCACTTT.